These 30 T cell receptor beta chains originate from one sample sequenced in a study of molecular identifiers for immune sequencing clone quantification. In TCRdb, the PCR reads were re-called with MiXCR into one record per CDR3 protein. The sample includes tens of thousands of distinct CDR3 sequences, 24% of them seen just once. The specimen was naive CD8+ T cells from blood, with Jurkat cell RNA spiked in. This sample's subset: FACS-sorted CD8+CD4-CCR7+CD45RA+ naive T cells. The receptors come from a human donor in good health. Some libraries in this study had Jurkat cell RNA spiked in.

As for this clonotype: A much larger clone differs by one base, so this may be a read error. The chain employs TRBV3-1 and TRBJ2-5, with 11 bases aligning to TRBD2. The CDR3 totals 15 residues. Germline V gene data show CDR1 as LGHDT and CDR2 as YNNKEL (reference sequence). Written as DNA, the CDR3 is TGTGCCAGCAGCCTAGAACTAGCGGGGGAAGAGACCCGGTACTTC. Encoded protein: CASSLELAGEETRYF.

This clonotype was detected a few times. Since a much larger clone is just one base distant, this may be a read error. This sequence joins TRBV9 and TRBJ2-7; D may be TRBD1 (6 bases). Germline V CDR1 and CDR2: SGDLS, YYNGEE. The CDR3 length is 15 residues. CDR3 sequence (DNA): TGTGCCAGCAGCGAAGACCCGGACAGCTCCTACGGGCAGTACTTC. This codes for CASSEDPDSSYGQYF.

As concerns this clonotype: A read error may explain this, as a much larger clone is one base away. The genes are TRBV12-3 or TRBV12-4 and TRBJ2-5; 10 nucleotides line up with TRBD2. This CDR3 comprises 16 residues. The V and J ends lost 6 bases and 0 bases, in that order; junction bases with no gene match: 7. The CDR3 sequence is CASSLRAGGHQETQYF. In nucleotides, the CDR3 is TGTGCCAGCAGCCTACGAGCGGGGGGGCACCAAGAGACCCAGTACTTC.

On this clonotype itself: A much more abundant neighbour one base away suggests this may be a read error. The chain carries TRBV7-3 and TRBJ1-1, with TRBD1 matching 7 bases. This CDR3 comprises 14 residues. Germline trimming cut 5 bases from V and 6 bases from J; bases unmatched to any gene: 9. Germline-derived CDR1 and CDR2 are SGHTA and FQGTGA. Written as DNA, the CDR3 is TGTGCCAGCAGCGATGAGACAGGGCATTCTGAAGCTTTCTTT. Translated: CASSDETGHSEAFF.

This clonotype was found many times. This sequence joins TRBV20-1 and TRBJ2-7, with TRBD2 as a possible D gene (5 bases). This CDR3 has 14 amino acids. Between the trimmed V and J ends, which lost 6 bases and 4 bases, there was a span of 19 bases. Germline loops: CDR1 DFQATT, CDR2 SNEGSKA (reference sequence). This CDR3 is CSAKNPGGRYEQYF. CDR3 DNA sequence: TGCAGTGCGAAAAACCCAGGAGGCAGGTACGAGCAGTACTTC.

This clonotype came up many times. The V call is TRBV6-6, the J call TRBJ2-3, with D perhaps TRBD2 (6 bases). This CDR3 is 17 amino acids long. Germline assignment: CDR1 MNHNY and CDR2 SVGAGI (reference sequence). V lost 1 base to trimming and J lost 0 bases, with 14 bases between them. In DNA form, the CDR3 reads TGTGCCAGCAGTTACTTGCGGGACGAACCTAGCACAGATACGCAGTATTTT. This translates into CASSYLRDEPSTDTQYF.

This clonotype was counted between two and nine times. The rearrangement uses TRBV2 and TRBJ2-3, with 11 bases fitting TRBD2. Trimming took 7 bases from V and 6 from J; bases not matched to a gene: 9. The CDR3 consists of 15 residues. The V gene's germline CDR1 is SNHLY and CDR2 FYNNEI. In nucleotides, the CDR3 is TGTGCCAGCAATCCACTAGCGGGGGTATCGGATACGCAGTATTTT. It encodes CASNPLAGVSDTQYF.

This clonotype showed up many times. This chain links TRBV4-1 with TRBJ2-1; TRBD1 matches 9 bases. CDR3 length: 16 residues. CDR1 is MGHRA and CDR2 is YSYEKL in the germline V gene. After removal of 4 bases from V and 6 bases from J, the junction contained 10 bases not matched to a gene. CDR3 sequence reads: CASSPDRTGVFNEQFF. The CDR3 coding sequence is TGCGCCAGCAGCCCAGATCGGACAGGGGTTTTCAATGAGCAGTTCTTC.

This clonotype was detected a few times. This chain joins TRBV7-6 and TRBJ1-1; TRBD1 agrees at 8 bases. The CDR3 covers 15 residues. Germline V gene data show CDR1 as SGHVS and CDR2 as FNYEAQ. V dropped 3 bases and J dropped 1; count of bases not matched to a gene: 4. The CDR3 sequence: CASSFRTGSNTEAFF. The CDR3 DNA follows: TGTGCCAGCAGCTTCAGGACAGGGTCGAACACTGAAGCTTTCTTT.

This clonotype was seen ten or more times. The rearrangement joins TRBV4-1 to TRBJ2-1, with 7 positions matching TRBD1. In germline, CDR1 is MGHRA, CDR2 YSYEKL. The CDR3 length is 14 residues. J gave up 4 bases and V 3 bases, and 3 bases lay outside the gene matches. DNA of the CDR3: TGCGCCAGCAGCCACCGACAGGGTTACAATGAGCAGTTCTTC. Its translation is CASSHRQGYNEQFF.

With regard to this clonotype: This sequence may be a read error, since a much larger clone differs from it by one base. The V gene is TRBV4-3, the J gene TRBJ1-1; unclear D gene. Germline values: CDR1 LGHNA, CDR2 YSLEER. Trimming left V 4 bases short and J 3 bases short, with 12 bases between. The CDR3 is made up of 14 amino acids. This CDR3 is CASSPQPQDTEAFF. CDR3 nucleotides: TGCGCCAGCAGCCCACAGCCGCAAGACACTGAAGCTTTCTTT.

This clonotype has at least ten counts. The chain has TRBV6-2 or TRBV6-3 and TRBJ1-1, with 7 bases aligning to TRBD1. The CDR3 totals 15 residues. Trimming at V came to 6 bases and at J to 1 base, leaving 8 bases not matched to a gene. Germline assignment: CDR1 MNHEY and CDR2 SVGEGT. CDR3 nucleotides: TGTGCCAGCAGAGACGCCACAGGGGCGAACACTGAAGCTTTCTTT. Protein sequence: CASRDATGANTEAFF.

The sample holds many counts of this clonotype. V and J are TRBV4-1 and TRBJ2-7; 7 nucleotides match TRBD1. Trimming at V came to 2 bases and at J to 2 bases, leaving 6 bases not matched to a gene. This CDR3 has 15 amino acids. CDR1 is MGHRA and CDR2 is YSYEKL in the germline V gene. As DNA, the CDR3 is TGCGCCAGCAGCCAACTGACGACAGGGACCTACGAGCAGTACTTC. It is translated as CASSQLTTGTYEQYF.

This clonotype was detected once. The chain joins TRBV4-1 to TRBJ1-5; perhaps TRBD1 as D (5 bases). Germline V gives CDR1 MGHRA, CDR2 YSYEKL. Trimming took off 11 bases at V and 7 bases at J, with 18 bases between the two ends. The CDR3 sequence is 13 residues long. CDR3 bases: TGCGCCCGCCGCCCAGTTGGGGGGCAGCCCCAGCATTTT. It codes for CARRPVGGQPQHF.

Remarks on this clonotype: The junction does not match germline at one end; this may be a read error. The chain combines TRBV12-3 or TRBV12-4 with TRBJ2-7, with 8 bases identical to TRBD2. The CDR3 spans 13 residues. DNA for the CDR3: TGTGCCTGCAGCCAGGGACTAGCCTACGAGCAGTACTTC. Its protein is CACSQGLAYEQYF.

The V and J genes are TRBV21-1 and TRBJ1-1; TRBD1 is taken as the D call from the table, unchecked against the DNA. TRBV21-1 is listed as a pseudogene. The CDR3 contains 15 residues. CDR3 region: CAAPPGQGPDPEAFF. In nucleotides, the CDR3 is TGTGCCGCCCCCCCTGGACAGGGGCCGGACCCTGAAGCTTTCTTT.

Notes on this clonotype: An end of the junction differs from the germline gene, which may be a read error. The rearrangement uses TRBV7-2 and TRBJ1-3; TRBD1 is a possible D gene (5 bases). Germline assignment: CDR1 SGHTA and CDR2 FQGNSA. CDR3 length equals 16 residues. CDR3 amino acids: CASSERGVPSGSTICF. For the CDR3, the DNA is TGTGCCAGCAGCGAACGGGGCGTGCCCTCTGGAAGCACCATATGTTTT.

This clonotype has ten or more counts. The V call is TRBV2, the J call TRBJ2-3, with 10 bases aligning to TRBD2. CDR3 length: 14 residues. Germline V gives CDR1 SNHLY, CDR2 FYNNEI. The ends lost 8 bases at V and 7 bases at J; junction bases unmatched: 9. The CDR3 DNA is TGTGCCAGCCTTGGGACTAGCGATCTCTATACGCAGTATTTT. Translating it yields CASLGTSDLYTQYF.

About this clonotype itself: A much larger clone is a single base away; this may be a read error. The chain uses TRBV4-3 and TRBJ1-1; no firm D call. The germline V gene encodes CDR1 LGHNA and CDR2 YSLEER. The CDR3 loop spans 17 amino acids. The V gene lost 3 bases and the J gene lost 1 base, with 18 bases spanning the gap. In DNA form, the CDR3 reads TGCGCCAGCAGCCAGTCACGAGGAGGGTCTGGGAACACTGAAGCTTTCTTT. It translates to CASSQSRGGSGNTEAFF.

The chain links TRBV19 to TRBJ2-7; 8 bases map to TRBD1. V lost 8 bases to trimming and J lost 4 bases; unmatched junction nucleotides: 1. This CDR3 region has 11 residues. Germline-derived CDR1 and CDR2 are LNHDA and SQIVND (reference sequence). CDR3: CASGQGYEQYF. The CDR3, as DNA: TGTGCCAGTGGACAGGGTTACGAGCAGTACTTC. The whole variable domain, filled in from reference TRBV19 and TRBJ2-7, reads DGGITQSPKYLFRKEGQNVTLSCEQNLNHDAMYWYRQDPGQGLRLIYYSQIVNDFQKGDIAEGYSVSREKKESFPLTVTSAQKNPTAFYLCASGQGYEQYFGPGTRLTVT.

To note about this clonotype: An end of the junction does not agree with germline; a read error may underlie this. The CDR3 nucleotides read TGCAGCGTATCAAAGGGACAGTTGCCCTACGGGCAGTGCTTC. It translates to CSVSKGQLPYGQCF. This chain connects TRBV29-1 to TRBJ2-7; 7 positions agree with TRBD1. Germline V lookup: CDR1 SQVTM, CDR2 ANQGSEA. The CDR3 covers 14 residues.

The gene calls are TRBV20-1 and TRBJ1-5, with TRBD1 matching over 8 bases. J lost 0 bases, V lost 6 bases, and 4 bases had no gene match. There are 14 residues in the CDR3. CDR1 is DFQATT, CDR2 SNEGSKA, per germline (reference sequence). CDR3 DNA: TGCAGTGCGGGGGACAGGTATAGCAATCAGCCCCAGCATTTT. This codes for CSAGDRYSNQPQHF.

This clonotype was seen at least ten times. In DNA form, the CDR3 reads TGTGCCAGCAGTTGGGGAACTAGCGGCACAGATACGCAGTATTTT. It translates to CASSWGTSGTDTQYF. The chain is built from TRBV6-6 and TRBJ2-3, with 7 nucleotides matching TRBD2. J gave up 1 base and V 4 bases, and 5 bases lay outside the gene matches. Looked up from germline, CDR1 is MNHNY and CDR2 is SVGAGI (reference sequence). CDR3 length equals 15 residues.

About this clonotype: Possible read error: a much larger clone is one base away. CDR3 region: CASSYSTGGTEALF. CDR3 nucleotides: TGTGCCAGCAGTTACTCGACGGGGGGCACTGAAGCTCTCTTT. The rearrangement joins TRBV6-5 to TRBJ1-1; weak D call: TRBD1 (6 bases). Looked up from germline, CDR1 is MNHEY and CDR2 is SVGAGI. There are 14 residues in the CDR3.

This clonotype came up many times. The CDR3 region has the DNA TGTGCCAGCAGCCCCCGGGACAGGGGGTTGGCCGAGCAGTACTTC. Encoded protein: CASSPRDRGLAEQYF. This sequence joins TRBV11-1 and TRBJ2-7, with TRBD1 identical over 11 bases. Losses at the gene ends were 5 bases for V and 6 bases for J; bases not matched to a gene: 9. CDR3 size: 15 residues. CDR1 is SGHAT, CDR2 FQDESV, per germline (reference sequence).

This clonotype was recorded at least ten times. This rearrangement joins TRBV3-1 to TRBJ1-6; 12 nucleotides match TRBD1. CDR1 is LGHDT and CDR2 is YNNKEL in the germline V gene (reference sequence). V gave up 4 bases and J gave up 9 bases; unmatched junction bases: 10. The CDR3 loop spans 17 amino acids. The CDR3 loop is CASSPPWDRGHVSPLHF. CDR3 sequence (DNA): TGTGCCAGCAGCCCGCCCTGGGACAGGGGGCACGTTTCACCCCTCCACTTT.

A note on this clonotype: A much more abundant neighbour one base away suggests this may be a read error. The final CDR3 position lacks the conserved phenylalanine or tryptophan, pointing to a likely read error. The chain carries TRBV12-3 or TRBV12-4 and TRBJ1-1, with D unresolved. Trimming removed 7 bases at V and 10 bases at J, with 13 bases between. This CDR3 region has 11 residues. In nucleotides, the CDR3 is TGTGCCAGCACTCAAGGTGTCGGAGCTTTCCTT. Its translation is CASTQGVGAFL.

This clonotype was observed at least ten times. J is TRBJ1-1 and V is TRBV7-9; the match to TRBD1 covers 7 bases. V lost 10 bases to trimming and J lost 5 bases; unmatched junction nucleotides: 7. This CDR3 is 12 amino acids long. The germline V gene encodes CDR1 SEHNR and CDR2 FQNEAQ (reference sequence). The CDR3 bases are TGTGCCACCAGGGGGGGAACGACTGAAGCTTTCTTT. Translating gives CATRGGTTEAFF.

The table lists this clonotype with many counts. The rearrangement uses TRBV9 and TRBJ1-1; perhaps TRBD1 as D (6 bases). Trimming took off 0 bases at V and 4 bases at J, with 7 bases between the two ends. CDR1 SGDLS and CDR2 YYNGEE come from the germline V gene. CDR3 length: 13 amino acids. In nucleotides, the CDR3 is TGTGCCAGCAGCGTAGAAGGGGGCACTGAAGCTTTCTTT. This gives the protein CASSVEGGTEAFF.

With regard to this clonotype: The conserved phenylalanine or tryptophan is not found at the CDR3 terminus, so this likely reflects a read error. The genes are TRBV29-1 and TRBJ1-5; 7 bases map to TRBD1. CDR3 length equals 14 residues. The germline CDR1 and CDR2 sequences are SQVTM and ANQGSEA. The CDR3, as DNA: TGCAGCGTTGACGGAGGGGGCAGCAATCAGCGCCAGCATTAT. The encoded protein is CSVDGGGSNQRQHY.